These T cell receptor beta chains were read from a single sample in a study of blood T cell repertoires in COVID-19. This table comes from immunoSEQ multiplex PCR, and its TCRdb copy is limited to in-frame clones, with some not included. Among 200,000 to 250,000 clones listed, roughly 86% were seen once. Sample: PBMCs or T cells enriched from blood (not recorded which). These receptors all stem from a man younger than 35 with acute COVID-19. Both conserved end residues are part of each CDR3. The order of the fields is V gene, J gene, CDR3 length, D gene, clone size, CDR3 DNA, CDR3 protein. D genes are given only for firm matches. Rows may omit the clone size; those that give it use once, few, many or a size class.

TRBV19	TRBJ2-5	13	NA	NA	TGTGCCAGTCGTACAGGCCAGCAAGAGACCCAGTACTTC	CASRTGQQETQYF
TRBV29-1	TRBJ1-3	12	NA	NA	TGCAGCGTTGCGAGCTCTGGAAACACCATATATTTT	CSVASSGNTIYF
TRBV9	TRBJ2-7	14	TRBD2	NA	TGTGCCAGCAGCTCGGGACTAGCGGGAGGTGAGCAGTACTTC	CASSSGLAGGEQYF
TRBV11-1	TRBJ2-1	16	TRBD2	NA	TGTGCCAGCAGCTTAGGGTGGGGGGGGAACTACAATGAGCAGTTCTTC	CASSLGWGGNYNEQFF
TRBV19	TRBJ1-1	14	NA	few	TGTGCCAGTAGTATAGAGGAGGGGTACACTGAAGCTTTCTTT	CASSIEEGYTEAFF
TRBV11-2	TRBJ2-1	14	TRBD2	NA	TGTGCCAGCAGAGGACTAGCGGGAGGTAATGAGCAGTTCTTC	CASRGLAGGNEQFF
TRBV28	TRBJ2-3	15	TRBD1	NA	TGTGCCAGCAGCACCTCAGGGGGCGTTAAAGATACGCAGTATTTT	CASSTSGGVKDTQYF
TRBV28	TRBJ1-1	15	NA	NA	TGTGCCAGCAGTTTAGGAACAGGGTCGTCCACTGAAGCTTTCTTT	CASSLGTGSSTEAFF
TRBV2	TRBJ1-4	12	NA	NA	TGTGCCAGCAGGTTGACGGGTGAAAAACTGTTTTTT	CASRLTGEKLFF
TRBV28	TRBJ2-3	14	TRBD1	NA	TGTGCCAGTCTTGATCAGGGGGCCACAGATACGCAGTATTTT	CASLDQGATDTQYF
TRBV11-2	TRBJ2-5	16	NA	NA	TGTGCCAGCAGCTTGGCTGGACAGATTTACCAAGAGACCCAGTACTTC	CASSLAGQIYQETQYF
TRBV7-2	TRBJ2-7	13	NA	NA	TGTGCCAGCAGTTCGATACGGACAGACGAGCAGTACTTC	CASSSIRTDEQYF
TRBV7-3	TRBJ2-3	15	TRBD1	NA	TGTGCCAGCAGCTCAGGGGGCGGGCACACAGATACGCAGTATTTT	CASSSGGGHTDTQYF
TRBV12-3/TRBV12-4	TRBJ1-2	13	TRBD1	NA	TGTGCCAGCACCCCGGGACAGGCCTATGGCTACACCTTC	CASTPGQAYGYTF
TRBV11-3	TRBJ2-1	14	TRBD2	NA	TGTGCCAGCAGCTTGTGGGGAGGGTACAATGAGCAGTTCTTC	CASSLWGGYNEQFF
TRBV29-1	TRBJ1-5	14	TRBD1	NA	TGCAGCTTTATGGACAGGGGGCTCAATCAGCCCCAGCATTTT	CSFMDRGLNQPQHF
TRBV20-1	TRBJ2-1	11	NA	NA	TGCAGTGCTAGTACGAGCAATGAGCAGTTCTTC	CSASTSNEQFF
TRBV11-2	TRBJ2-5	15	TRBD2	NA	TGTGCCAGCAGCTTAGTTTTGGGACTAGAAGAGACCCAGTACTTC	CASSLVLGLEETQYF
TRBV4-3	TRBJ2-2	17	NA	NA	TGCGCCAGCAGCCCACCGGCGGCTAGCGAATACACCGGGGAGCTGTTTTTT	CASSPPAASEYTGELFF
TRBV28	TRBJ1-1	17	TRBD1	NA	TGTGCCAGCAGTTTATGGGGGGACAGGGGGCGCTGGACTGAAGCTTTCTTT	CASSLWGDRGRWTEAFF
TRBV5-4	TRBJ1-6	14	NA	NA	TGTGCCAGCAGCCCCAGGGAATGGAATTCACCCCTCCACTTT	CASSPREWNSPLHF
TRBV27	TRBJ2-5	18	TRBD2	once	TGTGCCAGCAGTTTATTCTCCCTGGGGACGAGCGGGGGAGAGACCCAGTACTTC	CASSLFSLGTSGGETQYF
TRBV5-4	TRBJ2-7	14	NA	NA	TGTGCCAGCAGCACAGACAGGTTCTCATACGAGCAGTACTTC	CASSTDRFSYEQYF